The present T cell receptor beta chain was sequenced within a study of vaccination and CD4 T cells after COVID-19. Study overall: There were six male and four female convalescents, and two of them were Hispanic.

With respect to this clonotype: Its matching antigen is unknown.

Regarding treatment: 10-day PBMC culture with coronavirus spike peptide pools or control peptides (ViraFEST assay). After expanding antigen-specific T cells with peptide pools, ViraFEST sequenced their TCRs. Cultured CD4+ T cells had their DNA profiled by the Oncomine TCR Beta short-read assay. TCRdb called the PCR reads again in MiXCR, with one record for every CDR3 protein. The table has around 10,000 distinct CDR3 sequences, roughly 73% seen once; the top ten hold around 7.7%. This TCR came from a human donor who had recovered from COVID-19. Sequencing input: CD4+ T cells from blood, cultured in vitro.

The CDR3 here is CATRVEANQPQHF. The CDR3 DNA is TGTGCCACCAGGGTTGAGGCCAATCAGCCCCAGCATTTT. The chain couples TRBV2 to TRBJ1-5; perhaps TRBD1 as D (5 bases). CDR3 length: 13 amino acids. Germline V gene sequence: CDR1 SNHLY, CDR2 FYNNEI. The ends were cut back, 10 bases at V and 3 bases at J, with 13 bases in the middle.